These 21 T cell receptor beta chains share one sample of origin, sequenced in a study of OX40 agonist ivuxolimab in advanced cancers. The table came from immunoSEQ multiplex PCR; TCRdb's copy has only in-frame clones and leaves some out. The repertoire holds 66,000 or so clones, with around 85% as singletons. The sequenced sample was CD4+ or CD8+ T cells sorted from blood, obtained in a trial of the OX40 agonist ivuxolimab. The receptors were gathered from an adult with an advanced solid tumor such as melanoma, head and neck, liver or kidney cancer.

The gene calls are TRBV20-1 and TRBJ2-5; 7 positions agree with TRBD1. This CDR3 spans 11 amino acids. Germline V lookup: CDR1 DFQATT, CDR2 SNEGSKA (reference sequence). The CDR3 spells CSIDRAETQYF. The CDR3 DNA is TGCAGCATCGACAGGGCAGAGACCCAGTACTTC.

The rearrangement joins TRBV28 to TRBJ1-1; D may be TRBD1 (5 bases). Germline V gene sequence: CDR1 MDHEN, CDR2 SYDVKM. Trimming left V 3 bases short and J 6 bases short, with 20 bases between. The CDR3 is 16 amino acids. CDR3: CASSFRDSGRLPEAFF. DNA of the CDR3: TGTGCCAGCAGTTTCCGGGACTCAGGGAGGTTACCTGAAGCTTTCTTT. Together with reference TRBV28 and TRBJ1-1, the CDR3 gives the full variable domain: DVKVTQSSRYLVKRTGEKVFLECVQDMDHENMFWYRQDPGLGLRLIYFSYDVKMKEKGDIPEGYSVSREKKERFSLILESASTNQTSMYLCASSFRDSGRLPEAFFGQGTRLTVV.

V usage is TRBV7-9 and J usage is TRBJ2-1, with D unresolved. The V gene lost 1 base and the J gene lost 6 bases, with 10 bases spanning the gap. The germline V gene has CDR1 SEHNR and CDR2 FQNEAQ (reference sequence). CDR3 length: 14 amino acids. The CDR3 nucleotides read TGTGCCAGCAGCTTAGGATTCCAGAGCAATGAGCAGTTCTTC. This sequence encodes CASSLGFQSNEQFF.

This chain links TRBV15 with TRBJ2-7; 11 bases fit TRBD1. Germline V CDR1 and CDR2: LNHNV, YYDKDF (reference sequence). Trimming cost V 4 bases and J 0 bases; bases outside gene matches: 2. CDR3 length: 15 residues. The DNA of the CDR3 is TGTGCCACCAGCAAGGGGACAGGGGGCTCCTACGAGCAGTACTTC. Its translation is CATSKGTGGSYEQYF.

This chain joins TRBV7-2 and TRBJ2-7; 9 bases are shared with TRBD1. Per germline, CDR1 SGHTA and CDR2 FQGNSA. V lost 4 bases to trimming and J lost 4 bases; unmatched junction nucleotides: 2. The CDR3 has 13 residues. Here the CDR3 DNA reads TGTGCCAGCAGCTCACAGGGGGCATACGAGCAGTACTTC. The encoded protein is CASSSQGAYEQYF.

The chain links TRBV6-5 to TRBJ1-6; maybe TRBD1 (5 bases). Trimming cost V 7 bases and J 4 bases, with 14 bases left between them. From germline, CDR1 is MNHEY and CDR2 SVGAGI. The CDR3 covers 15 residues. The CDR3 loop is CASKGATSYNSPLHF. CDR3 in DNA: TGTGCCAGCAAAGGGGCGACTTCTTATAATTCACCCCTCCACTTT.

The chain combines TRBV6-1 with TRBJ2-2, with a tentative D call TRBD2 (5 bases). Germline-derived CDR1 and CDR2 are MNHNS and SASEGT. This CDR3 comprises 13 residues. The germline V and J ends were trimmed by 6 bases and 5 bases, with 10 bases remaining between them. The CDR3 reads CASSLRGTGELFF. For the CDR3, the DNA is TGTGCCAGCAGCCTCCGGGGAACCGGGGAGCTGTTTTTT.

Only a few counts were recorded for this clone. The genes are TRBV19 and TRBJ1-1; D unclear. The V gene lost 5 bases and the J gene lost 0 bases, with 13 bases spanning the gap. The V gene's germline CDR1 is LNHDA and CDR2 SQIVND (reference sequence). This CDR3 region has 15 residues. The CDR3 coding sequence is TGTGCCAGTAGTGGCCGACGGAGAATGAACACTGAAGCTTTCTTT. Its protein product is CASSGRRRMNTEAFF.

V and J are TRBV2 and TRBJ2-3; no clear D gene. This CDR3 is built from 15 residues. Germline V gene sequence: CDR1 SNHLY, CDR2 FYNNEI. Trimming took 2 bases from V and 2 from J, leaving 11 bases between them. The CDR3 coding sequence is TGTGCCAGCAGTGAAAGGGCCCTCTACACAGATACGCAGTATTTT. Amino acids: CASSERALYTDTQYF.

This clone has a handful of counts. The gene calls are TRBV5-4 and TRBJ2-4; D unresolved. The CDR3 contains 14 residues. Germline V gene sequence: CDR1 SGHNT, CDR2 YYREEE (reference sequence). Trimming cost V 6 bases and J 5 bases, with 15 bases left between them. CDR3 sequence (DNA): TGTGCCAGCAAGATGGCAGGCACACAAAACATTCAGTACTTC. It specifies CASKMAGTQNIQYF.

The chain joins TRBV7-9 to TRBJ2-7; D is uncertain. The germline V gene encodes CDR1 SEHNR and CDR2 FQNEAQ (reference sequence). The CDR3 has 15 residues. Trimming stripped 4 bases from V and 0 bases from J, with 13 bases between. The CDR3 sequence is CASSSSAVSSYEQYF. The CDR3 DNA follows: TGTGCCAGCAGCTCCTCCGCGGTGAGCTCCTACGAGCAGTACTTC.

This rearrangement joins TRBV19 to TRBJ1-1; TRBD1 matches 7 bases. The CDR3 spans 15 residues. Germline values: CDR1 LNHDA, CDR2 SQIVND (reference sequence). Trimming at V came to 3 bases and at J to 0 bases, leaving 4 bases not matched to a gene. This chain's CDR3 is CASSIQGGVNTEAFF. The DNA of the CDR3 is TGTGCCAGTAGTATCCAGGGGGGGGTGAACACTGAAGCTTTCTTT.

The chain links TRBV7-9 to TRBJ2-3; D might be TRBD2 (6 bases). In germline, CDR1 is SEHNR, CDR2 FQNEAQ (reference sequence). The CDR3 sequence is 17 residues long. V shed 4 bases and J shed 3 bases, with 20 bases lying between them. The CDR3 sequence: CASSSPPGVDLTDTQYF. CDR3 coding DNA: TGTGCCAGCAGCTCGCCCCCGGGGGTAGATTTAACAGATACGCAGTATTTT. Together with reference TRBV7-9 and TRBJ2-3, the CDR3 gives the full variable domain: DTGVSQNPRHKITKRGQNVTFRCDPISEHNRLYWYRQTLGQGPEFLTYFQNEAQLEKSRLLSDRFSAERPKGSFSTLEIQRTEQGDSAMYLCASSSPPGVDLTDTQYFGPGTRLTVL.

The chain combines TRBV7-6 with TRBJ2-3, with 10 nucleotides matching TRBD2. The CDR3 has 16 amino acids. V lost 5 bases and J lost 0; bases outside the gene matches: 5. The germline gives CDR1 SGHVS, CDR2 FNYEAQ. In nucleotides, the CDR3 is TGTGCCAGCAGCCCGGGTAGCGGGAGGAGCACAGATACGCAGTATTTT. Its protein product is CASSPGSGRSTDTQYF.

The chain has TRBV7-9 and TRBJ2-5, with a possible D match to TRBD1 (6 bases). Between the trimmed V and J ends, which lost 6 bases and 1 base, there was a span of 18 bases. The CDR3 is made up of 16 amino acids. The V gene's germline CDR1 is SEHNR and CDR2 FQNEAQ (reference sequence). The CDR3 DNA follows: TGTGCCAGCAGTCGTAAGCGACAGGATAGCCAAGAGACCCAGTACTTC. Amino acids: CASSRKRQDSQETQYF.

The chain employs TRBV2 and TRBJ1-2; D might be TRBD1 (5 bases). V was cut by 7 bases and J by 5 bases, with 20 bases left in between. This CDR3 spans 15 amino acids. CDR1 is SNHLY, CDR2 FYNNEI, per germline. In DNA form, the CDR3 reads TGTGCCAGCAACCTATCGGGGCAGGGAAGATATGGCTACACCTTC. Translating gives CASNLSGQGRYGYTF.

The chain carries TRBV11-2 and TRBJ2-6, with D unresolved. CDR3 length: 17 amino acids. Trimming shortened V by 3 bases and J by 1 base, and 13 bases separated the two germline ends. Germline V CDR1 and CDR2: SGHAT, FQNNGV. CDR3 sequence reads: CASSLRGIWSGANVLTF. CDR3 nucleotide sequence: TGTGCCAGCAGCTTGAGAGGAATTTGGTCTGGGGCCAACGTCCTGACTTTC.

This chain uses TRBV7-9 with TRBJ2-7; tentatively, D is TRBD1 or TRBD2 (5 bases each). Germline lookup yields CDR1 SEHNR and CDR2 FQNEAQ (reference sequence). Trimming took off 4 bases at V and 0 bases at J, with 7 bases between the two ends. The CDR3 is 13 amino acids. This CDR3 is CASSSGSSYEQYF. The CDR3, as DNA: TGTGCCAGCAGCTCAGGGAGCTCCTACGAGCAGTACTTC.

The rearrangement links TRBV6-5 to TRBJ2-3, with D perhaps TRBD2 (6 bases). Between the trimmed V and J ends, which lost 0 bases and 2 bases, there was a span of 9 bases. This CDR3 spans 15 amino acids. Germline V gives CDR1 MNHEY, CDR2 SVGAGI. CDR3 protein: CASSYSAGPTDTQYF. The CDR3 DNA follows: TGTGCCAGCAGTTACTCGGCGGGGCCCACAGATACGCAGTATTTT.

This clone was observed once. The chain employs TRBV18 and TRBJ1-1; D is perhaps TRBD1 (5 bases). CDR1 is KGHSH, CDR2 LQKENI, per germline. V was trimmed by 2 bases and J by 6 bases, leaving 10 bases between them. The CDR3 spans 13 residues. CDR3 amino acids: CASSPGQGPEAFF. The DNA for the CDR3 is TGTGCCAGCTCACCAGGGCAGGGCCCTGAAGCTTTCTTT.

Here the CDR3 DNA reads TGTGCAACGGCTAGCGGGAGACCGGGTGAGCAGTTCTTC. Residues: CATASGRPGEQFF. J is TRBJ2-1 and V is TRBV28, with 10 bases that match TRBD2. Germline V gene lookup returns CDR1 MDHEN and CDR2 SYDVKM. The CDR3 extends over 13 amino acids.